A single sample is the source of the 14 T cell receptor beta chains below, sequenced in a study of human T cells and chemical hapten exposure. The sample's time point: patch test 2, 6 weeks after DPC sensitization. The treatment is: therapeutic diphenylcyclopropenone sensitization with weekly scalp DPC. Each CDR3 protein is one row after TCRdb ran MiXCR on the RACE reads. The sample gives under 450,000 distinct CDR3 sequences, about 6% of which show up once; approximately 5.4% is in the top ten. Here the sequenced sample was whole blood, taken in connection with sensitization to the hapten diphenylcyclopropenone (DPC). These receptors came from a woman under 30 with alopecia areata. Some clones in this sample may be carry-over from other donors' samples.

Only a few counts were recorded for this clonotype. The chain couples TRBV4-3 to TRBJ2-7; no reliable D call. The V and J ends lost 4 bases and 6 bases respectively, with 13 bases between them. Germline CDR1 and CDR2: LGHNA and YSLEER. This CDR3 comprises 13 residues. CDR3 sequence: CASSLNLGGEQYF. Here the CDR3 DNA reads TGCGCCAGCAGCCTTAACCTTGGCGGCGAGCAGTACTTC.

In this sample, this clonotype turned up a few times. The rearrangement joins TRBV5-1 to TRBJ2-3; 9 bases fit TRBD1. CDR3 length: 17 amino acids. The germline CDR1 and CDR2 sequences are SGHRS and YFSETQ. V gave up 0 bases and J gave up 4 bases; unmatched junction bases: 9. CDR3 region: CASSLGQGVRWADTQYF. The CDR3 nucleotides are TGCGCCAGCAGCTTGGGACAGGGGGTACGTTGGGCAGATACGCAGTATTTT.

V gene TRBV10-3 combines with J gene TRBJ2-4; possible D gene TRBD1, 6 bases. Germline V CDR1 and CDR2: ENHRY, SYGVKD. Trimming shortened V by 6 bases and J by 8 bases, and 14 bases separated the two germline ends. The CDR3 extends over 13 amino acids. CDR3 in DNA: TGTGCCATCAGCCGACAGGTCGAGGACATTCAGTACTTC. This codes for CAISRQVEDIQYF.

Many counts were recorded for this clonotype. This sequence joins TRBV6-5 and TRBJ2-5; D perhaps matches TRBD2 (6 bases). The ends were cut back, 4 bases at V and 1 base at J, with 13 bases in the middle. CDR3 length: 15 amino acids. CDR1 is MNHEY and CDR2 is SVGAGI in the germline V gene. This chain's CDR3 is CASSSPHGGQETQYF. The CDR3 nucleotides are TGTGCCAGCAGTTCCCCGCACGGGGGCCAAGAGACCCAGTACTTC.

V and J are TRBV11-2 and TRBJ1-4; possibly TRBD1 for D (5 bases). CDR3 length: 18 amino acids. Germline V lookup: CDR1 SGHAT, CDR2 FQNNGV. V lost 0 bases, J lost 5 bases, and 19 bases lay in between. CDR3 sequence: CASSLDGRGPGLNEKLFF. In DNA form, the CDR3 reads TGTGCCAGCAGCTTAGACGGGAGGGGACCTGGCTTAAATGAAAAACTGTTTTTT.

The chain employs TRBV10-3 and TRBJ2-7, with 7 bases aligning to TRBD1. V was clipped by 6 bases and J by 3 bases; unmatched bases: 5. This CDR3 is built from 13 residues. Germline CDR1 ENHRY, CDR2 SYGVKD. CDR3 coding DNA: TGTGCCATCAGGGGGGACAGTTACTACGAGCAGTACTTC. Protein: CAIRGDSYYEQYF.

This clonotype was seen a handful of times. This sequence joins TRBV5-1 and TRBJ1-4; 7 nucleotides agree with TRBD1. Trimming at V came to 1 base and at J to 5 bases, leaving 8 bases not matched to a gene. This CDR3 region has 16 residues. CDR1 SGHRS and CDR2 YFSETQ come from the germline V gene. CDR3 sequence (DNA): TGCGCCAGCAGCTTGTTTTCCGGGACAGCAAATGAAAAACTGTTTTTT. Residues: CASSLFSGTANEKLFF.

This clonotype was observed a handful of times. This chain links TRBV10-3 with TRBJ1-6; TRBD1 matches 7 bases. Germline lookup yields CDR1 ENHRY and CDR2 SYGVKD. The CDR3 is 14 residues long. V trimming: 5 bases; J trimming: 8 bases; junction bases outside the gene matches: 6. This CDR3 reads CAISRDREDSPLHF. The CDR3 DNA sequence: TGTGCCATCAGTCGAGACAGGGAGGATTCACCCCTCCACTTT.

Many counts were recorded for this clonotype. The rearrangement links TRBV28 to TRBJ2-7; D is uncertain. The CDR3 has 12 residues. Trimming cost V 6 bases and J 2 bases, with 8 bases left between them. The germline gives CDR1 MDHEN, CDR2 SYDVKM. Here the CDR3 reads CASSPSTYEQYF. Here the CDR3 DNA reads TGTGCCAGCAGCCCGTCCACCTACGAGCAGTACTTC.

This clonotype was seen a handful of times. The chain uses TRBV5-1 and TRBJ1-6, with unresolved D. Germline V gene lookup returns CDR1 SGHRS and CDR2 YFSETQ. Trimming pared 3 bases from V and 10 bases from J, leaving 17 bases between. The CDR3 is 15 residues long. The CDR3 region is CASSSAQMVGSPLHF. The CDR3 DNA reads as TGCGCCAGCAGCTCCGCACAGATGGTAGGGTCACCCCTCCACTTT.

This clonotype was seen repeatedly, ten times or more. This sequence joins TRBV7-9 and TRBJ2-5, with 7 bases lining up with TRBD1. Germline-derived CDR1 and CDR2 are SEHNR and FQNEAQ (reference sequence). The CDR3 has 14 residues. The junction had 3 bases not matched to a gene; V was cut back by 0 bases and J by 5 bases. The CDR3 reads CASSLAGGRETQYF. CDR3 DNA: TGTGCCAGCAGCTTAGCAGGGGGCCGCGAGACCCAGTACTTC.

This clonotype was recorded a few times. The V gene is TRBV27, the J gene TRBJ2-1; weak D call: TRBD2 (6 bases). The germline V gene has CDR1 MNHEY and CDR2 SMNVEV (reference sequence). V gave up 11 bases and J gave up 1 base, with 9 bases separating them. There are 12 residues in the CDR3. CDR3 coding DNA: TGTGCCGGGGGGAGATCCTACAATGAGCAGTTCTTC. Amino acid sequence: CAGGRSYNEQFF.

This clonotype came up many times. The chain joins TRBV6-2 or TRBV6-3 to TRBJ1-2; D is undetermined. Trimming shortened V by 6 bases and J by 4 bases, and 12 bases separated the two germline ends. Per the germline V gene, CDR1 is MNHEY and CDR2 is SVGEGT. The CDR3 is made up of 13 amino acids. CDR3 region: CASRRAWGYGYTF. The CDR3 DNA reads TGTGCCAGCAGGAGAGCGTGGGGCTATGGCTACACCTTC.

This clonotype has only a few counts. The J gene is TRBJ1-5, the V gene TRBV7-9; D gene uncertain. Germline CDR1 reads SEHNR; CDR2 reads FQNEAQ (reference sequence). With 1 base removed from V and 6 bases from J, the gap between germline ends came to 7 bases. CDR3 size: 13 residues. CDR3 sequence reads: CASSLDGLQPQHF. For the CDR3, the DNA is TGTGCCAGCAGCTTAGATGGGCTTCAGCCCCAGCATTTT.